Here is one T cell receptor beta chain with its context. The antigen is not known. The CDR3 spans 10 residues. V lost 6 bases and J 7 bases, leaving 6 bases between the germline ends. Germline values: CDR1 SNHLY, CDR2 FYNNEI. The data belong to a study of siplizumab effects on memory and regulatory T cells. Whole-study findings and limits: The authors mapped only a minor fraction of alloreactive clones to unstimulated subsets. Mappable CD4+ clones that were alloreactive averaged roughly 66% Treg-derived with siplizumab versus 25% to 30% in controls. For siplizumab cultures, the suppressive function of their proliferating Tregs was not confirmed.

About 91,000 TCR templates were measured in each sample. TCRdb's table, derived via immunoSEQ multiplex PCR, lists solely in-frame clones and lacks some. The sample lists approximately 94,000 clones; roughly 96% were seen once. V gene TRBV2 combines with J gene TRBJ1-2, with unresolved D. This receptor was obtained from a human donor in good health. The sequenced sample consisted of naive CD4+ T cells sorted from blood. In DNA, the CDR3 is TGTGCCAGCAGGGCGGTTGGCTACACCTTC. Translation gives CASRAVGYTF.